This TCR beta chain was recovered during a study of blood T cell repertoires in COVID-19. Study-wide background: Donors in the United States, Italy and Spain gave samples during acute or convalescent COVID-19. In each case, the material was cDNA or gDNA derived from T cells, B-cell-depleted T cells, or PBMCs.

Germline loops: CDR1 MNHEY, CDR2 SVGAGI. The CDR3 spans 15 residues. V shed 2 bases and J 7 bases; nucleotides not matched to a gene: 3. As originally analysed: By means of reference gene primer amplification, nucleated cell counts were estimated. Libraries were prepared by immunoSEQ multiplex PCR; TCRdb keeps only in-frame clonotypes and omits some of them. For V, J and clone size, that table is used; D and trimming come from the DNA. The table includes under 200,000 clones, 85% to 95% detected once. The chain employs TRBV6-5 and TRBJ1-6; 9 bases are shared with TRBD1. Specimen: peripheral blood. This receptor was taken from a man aged 50-60 years with acute or convalescent COVID-19. This chain's CDR3 is CASSYTTGGNSPLHF. Written as DNA, the CDR3 is TGTGCCAGCAGTTACACCACAGGGGGCAATTCACCCCTCCACTTT.